The 15 T cell receptor beta chains below come from one sample, sequenced in a study of siplizumab effects on memory and regulatory T cells. The data were produced by immunoSEQ multiplex PCR, yet TCRdb's version contains in-frame clones alone and is incomplete. The sample carries some 96,000 clones, approximately 94% recorded once. Sequencing was done on a sample of non-Treg CD4+ T cells sorted from blood. These receptor sequences come from a human donor in good health.

Comments on this clone: Other DNA sequences in the same sample also yield this CDR3. The chain joins TRBV5-1 to TRBJ2-7; D unresolved. CDR3 length equals 14 residues. V was trimmed by 0 bases and J by 0 bases, leaving 7 bases between them. Germline V gene sequence: CDR1 SGHRS, CDR2 YFSETQ. The CDR3 DNA follows: TGCGCCAGCAGCTTGGGTGGGAACTCCTACGAGCAGTACTTC. As protein: CASSLGGNSYEQYF.

This chain uses TRBV7-9 with TRBJ2-1; 8 nucleotides align to TRBD2. This CDR3 has 15 amino acids. Germline V CDR1 and CDR2: SEHNR, FQNEAQ (reference sequence). V shed 4 bases, J shed 2 bases, and the junction held 4 bases outside the gene matches. CDR3 sequence (DNA): TGTGCCAGCAGCTCACTACTAGCGGCCTACAATGAGCAGTTCTTC. It is translated as CASSSLLAAYNEQFF.

The rearrangement links TRBV27 to TRBJ2-7; D remains ambiguous. V lost 10 bases and J 4 bases, leaving 11 bases between the germline ends. The CDR3 runs 11 residues. The germline V gene encodes CDR1 MNHEY and CDR2 SMNVEV (reference sequence). DNA for the CDR3: TGTGCCACCCCGGACGGTTACGAGCAGTACTTC. Amino acid sequence: CATPDGYEQYF.

The V gene is TRBV5-5, the J gene TRBJ1-4; D is uncertain. Germline V gives CDR1 SGHKS, CDR2 YYEKEE (reference sequence). There are 15 residues in the CDR3. V was pared by 0 bases and J by 5 bases, with 11 bases between. In DNA form, the CDR3 reads TGTGCCAGCAGCTTGGTCCTGGGAGGCAATGAAAAACTGTTTTTT. Translation: CASSLVLGGNEKLFF. Supplemented by reference TRBV5-5 and TRBJ1-4, the full variable domain reads DAGVTQSPTHLIKTRGQQVTLRCSPISGHKSVSWYQQVLGQGPQFIFQYYEKEERGRGNFPDRFSARQFPNYSSELNVNALLLGDSALYLCASSLVLGGNEKLFFGSGTQLSVL.

This sequence joins TRBV5-4 and TRBJ2-3; no clear D. Germline CDR1 SGHNT, CDR2 YYREEE (reference sequence). Trimming took 4 bases from V and 5 from J, leaving 8 bases between them. The CDR3 is 12 amino acids. The CDR3 nucleotides read TGTGCCAGCAGCCTACCGTTAGATACGCAGTATTTT. It is translated as CASSLPLDTQYF.

The chain recombines TRBV11-1 with TRBJ2-3, with 10 bases matching TRBD2. The germline V gene encodes CDR1 SGHAT and CDR2 FQDESV (reference sequence). There are 15 residues in the CDR3. V was clipped by 4 bases and J by 4 bases; unmatched bases: 5. CDR3: CASSYAAGGADTQYF. The CDR3 coding sequence is TGTGCCAGCAGCTACGCAGCGGGAGGGGCAGATACGCAGTATTTT.

V usage is TRBV6-1 and J usage is TRBJ2-5; D unresolved. This CDR3 is 16 amino acids long. Germline V gene data show CDR1 as MNHNS and CDR2 as SASEGT. V lost 3 bases and J lost 1, with 15 bases in between. The CDR3 nucleotides are TGTGCCAGCAGTGAGGGTGACCCTTGGGGCCAAGAGACCCAGTACTTC. Translated, it gives CASSEGDPWGQETQYF.

The CDR3 DNA follows: TGTGCCAGCTCACCAGTTCGGGACAGACCTTACGAGCAGTACTTC. Its protein is CASSPVRDRPYEQYF. This rearrangement joins TRBV18 to TRBJ2-7; 7 bases fit TRBD1. This CDR3 has 15 residues. The trim removed 2 bases at V and 4 bases at J, leaving 8 bases unmatched. CDR1 and CDR2 (germline): KGHSH, LQKENI. The entire variable domain, with the rest obtained from reference TRBV18 and TRBJ2-7, is as follows: NAGVMQNPRHLVRRRGQEARLRCSPMKGHSHVYWYRQLPEEGLKFMVYLQKENIIDESGMPKERFSAEFPKEGPSILRIQQVVRGDSAAYFCASSPVRDRPYEQYFGPGTRLTVT.

The chain has TRBV27 and TRBJ2-5; D is perhaps TRBD1 (5 bases). V was shortened by 6 bases and J by 5 bases, with 10 bases between the two germline ends. CDR3 length equals 12 residues. Looked up from germline, CDR1 is MNHEY and CDR2 is SMNVEV (reference sequence). The CDR3, as DNA: TGTGCCAGCAGATCTGGGGCGGAGACCCAGTACTTC. Its translation: CASRSGAETQYF.

V is TRBV6-6 and J is TRBJ1-2; perhaps TRBD1 as D (6 bases). V dropped 5 bases and J dropped 6 bases, with 16 bases sitting between them. Germline CDR1 is MNHNY and CDR2 is SVGAGI (reference sequence). This CDR3 is built from 14 residues. The CDR3 DNA follows: TGTGCCAGCAGTCGCATGACAGGACCTAATGGCTACACCTTC. It encodes CASSRMTGPNGYTF.

This clone was found once. This chain joins TRBV5-1 and TRBJ1-2; 8 positions agree with TRBD1. CDR1 and CDR2 (germline): SGHRS, YFSETQ. The CDR3 spans 15 residues. Trimming at V came to 1 base and at J to 5 bases, leaving 7 bases not matched to a gene. CDR3 sequence reads: CASSLLAGGIYGYTF. Written as DNA, the CDR3 is TGCGCCAGCAGCTTGTTGGCAGGGGGCATATATGGCTACACCTTC.

This chain connects TRBV6-5 to TRBJ1-3; possible D gene TRBD1, 6 bases. Germline V lookup: CDR1 MNHEY, CDR2 SVGAGI. The V end lost 5 bases, the J end lost 7 bases, and 18 bases lay between the germline ends. The CDR3 has 15 amino acids. CDR3 protein: CASSPDRPPLNTIYF. The CDR3 bases are TGTGCCAGCAGTCCGGACAGACCTCCCTTGAACACCATATATTTT.

The chain combines TRBV5-1 with TRBJ2-3; 12 bases agree with TRBD2. This CDR3 comprises 16 residues. Germline V CDR1 and CDR2: SGHRS, YFSETQ. J gave up 4 bases and V 5 bases, and 8 bases lay outside the gene matches. This CDR3 reads CASRTLAGGPADTQYF. The DNA for the CDR3 is TGCGCCAGCAGAACCCTAGCGGGAGGGCCGGCAGATACGCAGTATTTT.

The V gene is TRBV28, the J gene TRBJ2-7; 7 nucleotides match TRBD2. This CDR3 has 16 amino acids. Germline V gene lookup returns CDR1 MDHEN and CDR2 SYDVKM. J gave up 0 bases and V 10 bases, and 15 bases lay outside the gene matches. DNA of the CDR3: TGTGCCACCAAACCTCCGACTAGCACCTCCTCCTACGAGCAGTACTTC. It yields the protein CATKPPTSTSSYEQYF.

This clone occurred once. This chain connects TRBV7-2 to TRBJ2-7, with TRBD2 identical over 11 bases. Germline CDR1 reads SGHTA; CDR2 reads FQGNSA. V gave up 5 bases and J gave up 3 bases; unmatched junction bases: 6. There are 15 residues in the CDR3. The CDR3 spells CASSPVGTSGYEQYF. CDR3 coding DNA: TGTGCCAGCAGCCCCGTCGGGACTAGCGGCTACGAGCAGTACTTC.